This paragraph covers one T cell receptor beta chain sequence. The antigen remains unidentified. Here immunoSEQ multiplex PCR was the method, and the copy in TCRdb shows in-frame clones only, minus some. The sample shows about 76,000 clones, roughly 94% of them seen only once. These data are taken from a study of cytomegalovirus exposure and HLA in healthy donors. Findings of the study overall: Most sequenced TCRs were rare (though some public TCRs occurred in many donors).

The source is a woman under 30 in good health and CMV-seronegative. The sample consisted of PBMCs.

CDR3 sequence (DNA): TGTGCCAGCAGCCCAGGGACAGTTTCTAATGAAAAACTGTTTTTT. It codes for CASSPGTVSNEKLFF. This chain links TRBV7-9 with TRBJ1-4, with 7 bases lining up with TRBD1. Germline CDR1 SEHNR, CDR2 FQNEAQ (reference sequence). This CDR3 contains 15 residues. The junction had 6 bases not matched to a gene; V was cut back by 5 bases and J by 3 bases.